This T cell receptor beta chain was obtained from a study of T cell responses to AZD1222 COVID-19 vaccine. Points from the study as a whole: Regions 160-218 and 743-854 dominated among vaccine-associated CD4 TCRs spanning spike. Sampled repertoires all dated from after the peak T cell response. Donors, mostly white British, included more females; clonal diversity was possibly underestimated. Recipients of AZD1222 seropositive at baseline numbered only 5 to 7.

V lost 3 bases, J lost 7 bases, and 15 bases lay in between. The germline gives CDR1 KGHSH, CDR2 LQKENI. The CDR3 runs 14 residues. TCRdb's copy holds only in-frame clones and misses some; the assay was immunoSEQ multiplex PCR. Among more than 100,000 clones listed, about 91% were seen once. About this clone: The antigen is not known.

This receptor was taken from an adult who received the AZD1222 COVID-19 vaccine. The rearrangement joins TRBV18 to TRBJ1-2; D remains ambiguous. This material consisted of peripheral blood, taken 28 days after the second AZD1222 dose. CDR3 amino acids: CASSPGREDRGYTF. The DNA of the CDR3 is TGTGCCAGCTCACCCGGAAGGGAGGACCGTGGCTACACCTTC.